Here is one T cell receptor beta chain with its context. There is no known antigen for this receptor. A much larger clone lies a single base off, so this may be a read error. These data come from a study of T cells in Graves' hyperthyroidism and ophthalmopathy (dated by TCRdb to the late 2010s). Study-wide context: Peripheral blood samples were taken at the time of initial diagnosis, prior to any treatment. A discovery cohort of approximately 97 patients, fewer than 50 with Graves' ophthalmopathy and fewer than 65 with stable Graves' hyperthyroidism, was used to find distinguishing TCR V-J signatures. Prospective prediction of ophthalmopathy was tested in an independent validation cohort consisting of some 20 hyperthyroidism patients and approximately 16 patients who later progressed to ophthalmopathy. The 75 to 100 discovery patients were randomly split 7:3 into training and test sets. The study also compared thyroid tissue and blood T-cell repertoires from more than five Graves' hyperthyroidism patients. After sampling, hyperthyroidism patients received methimazole starting at 30 mg daily, and ophthalmopathy patients received high-dose intravenous methylprednisolone. According to the paper, TCR Vbeta CDR3 sequencing was carried out on 135 peripheral blood samples, which came from approximately 43 ophthalmopathy, fewer than 80 hyperthyroidism and approximately 17 progressor patients.

Overall study results and their limits: Sample size was not statistically predetermined, and investigators were not blinded to group allocation. Most expanded thyroid clonotypes (frequency above 0.001) were also found in blood, which suggests that blood repertoires may mirror thyroid immune responses. In validation, the model predicted progression to ophthalmopathy a median of roughly six months before onset, with roughly 70% sensitivity and about 75% specificity. Ophthalmopathy was separated from stable hyperthyroidism by a 13 V-J signature model, with 85% to 90% sensitivity and 81% to 82% specificity obtained in cross-validation and 80%/75% obtained in testing.

Stable Graves' hyperthyroidism was defined as no progression to ophthalmopathy during 18 months of follow-up. The hyperthyroidism patients were between 18 and 65 years old and newly diagnosed, with a disease duration of less than 2 months. Patients with uncontrolled infections, other autoimmune diseases, pregnancy or lactation were excluded. Diagnoses were based on clinical symptoms, serum thyroxine and TRAb, thyroid ultrasound and orbital computed tomography. PBMCs were isolated from more than 8 ml of fresh peripheral blood by Ficoll-Paque density gradient centrifugation. Total RNA was extracted with Trizol reagent, and quality was checked on an Agilent 2100 Bioanalyzer. Per the germline V gene (reference sequence), MNHEY is the CDR1 and SMNVEV is the CDR2. Taken from cysteine to phenylalanine, the CDR3 has 13 residues. Here the CDR3 DNA is all that survives: 39 bases in frame from base 1. TCR beta CDR3 regions were amplified from RNA transcripts. The TCR CDR3 was subjected to a first round of RT-PCR using the HTBI primer set and the Qiagen OneStep RT-PCR kit. Libraries were constructed in a second round of multiplex PCR, after which size selection and purification were performed. Libraries were sequenced paired-end with 100 bp reads on an Illumina HiSeq2000. The study's own analysis went as follows. Raw data were processed with SOAPnuke, discarding reads with adapters, uncalled bases, mean Phred below 15, or no exact constant-primer or identifier match. COPE v1.2.5 was used to merge the high-quality paired reads, and each unique nucleotide sequence was defined as a clonotype. Clonotypes were aligned to IMGT TRBV, TRBD and TRBJ reference segments using MiTCR v1.1. Analysis was restricted to V-J combinations with a frequency above 0.0001, which covered roughly 99% of repertoires. A TCS score was defined as the ratio between F50 (clonal expansion) and ExV (chaos), using BLOSUM62-based TCRdist between CDR3 peptides within each V-J. Welch's t-statistics and random forest reduced just over 500 V-J features to about 13, which were used in a naive Bayes classifier (R e1071). The public reads were reanalyzed by TCRdb: fastp trimming at Q25, MiXCR alignment, in-frame beta chains only. Rows are unified per CDR3 protein, each entry keeping the most common DNA and genes. The V and J calls follow TCRdb's processing rather than the paper's. The sample data list about 740,000 distinct CDR3 sequences, and 12% to 15% of these were observed just once. The top ten hold 10% of the sample.

The V and J genes are TRBV27 and TRBJ2-5; 5 matching bases give a weak D call of TRBD1. The end of the DNA is better explained by TRBJ2-1, so the J call may be wrong. The receptor was derived from a woman under 30 with Graves' hyperthyroidism. The sequencing input was blood. The sequenced DNA: TGTGCCAGCAAGCAGGGTGGGAAAGAGACCCAGTTCTTC. Its coded protein is CASKQGGKETQFF.